This T cell receptor beta chain comes out of a study of monozygotic twins with inflammatory bowel disease. TCRdb re-analyzed the 5' RACE reads; it lists each CDR3 protein once, without DNA. The sample spans around 150,000 distinct CDR3 sequences; the ten largest clones claim roughly 2.3%. The TCR comes from a human donor with ulcerative colitis or Crohn's disease, or a healthy co-twin of an affected twin (not recorded which). Input material: blood.

This CDR3 reads CASTLDPRTNQPQHF. The chain carries TRBV2 and TRBJ1-5; TCRdb names TRBD1, which stays unverified in the absence of DNA. Germline CDR1 SNHLY, CDR2 FYNNEI. The CDR3 is 15 amino acids.